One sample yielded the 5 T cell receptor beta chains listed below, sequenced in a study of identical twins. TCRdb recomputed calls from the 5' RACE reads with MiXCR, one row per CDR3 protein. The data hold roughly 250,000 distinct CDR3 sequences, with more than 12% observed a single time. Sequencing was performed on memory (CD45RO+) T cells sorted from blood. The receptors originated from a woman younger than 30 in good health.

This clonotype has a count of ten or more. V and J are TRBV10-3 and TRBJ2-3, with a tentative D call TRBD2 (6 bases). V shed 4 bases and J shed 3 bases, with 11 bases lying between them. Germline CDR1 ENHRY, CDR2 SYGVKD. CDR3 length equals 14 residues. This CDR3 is CAISAAGRTDTQYF. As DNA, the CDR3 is TGTGCCATCAGTGCCGCGGGGAGGACAGATACGCAGTATTTT.

The CDR3 loop is CASSFAGGNTEAFF. The CDR3 nucleotides read TGCGCCAGCAGCTTTGCAGGAGGTAACACTGAAGCTTTCTTT. V usage is TRBV5-1 and J usage is TRBJ1-1; the D is unclear. The V gene's germline CDR1 is SGHRS and CDR2 YFSETQ. CDR3 length: 14 residues. V was trimmed by 2 bases and J by 2 bases, leaving 10 bases between them.

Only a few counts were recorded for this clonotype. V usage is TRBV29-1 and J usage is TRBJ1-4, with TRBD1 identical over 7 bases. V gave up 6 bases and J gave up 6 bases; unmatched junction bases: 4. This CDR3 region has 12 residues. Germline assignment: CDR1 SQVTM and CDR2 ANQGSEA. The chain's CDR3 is CSVTGVDEKLFF. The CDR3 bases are TGCAGCGTAACAGGGGTAGATGAAAAACTGTTTTTT.

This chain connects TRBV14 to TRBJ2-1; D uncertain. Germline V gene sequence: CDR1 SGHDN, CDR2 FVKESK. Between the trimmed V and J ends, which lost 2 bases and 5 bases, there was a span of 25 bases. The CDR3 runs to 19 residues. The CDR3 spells CASSQRETFMGPPDNEQFF. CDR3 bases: TGTGCCAGCAGCCAACGTGAGACGTTCATGGGCCCTCCCGACAATGAGCAGTTCTTC.

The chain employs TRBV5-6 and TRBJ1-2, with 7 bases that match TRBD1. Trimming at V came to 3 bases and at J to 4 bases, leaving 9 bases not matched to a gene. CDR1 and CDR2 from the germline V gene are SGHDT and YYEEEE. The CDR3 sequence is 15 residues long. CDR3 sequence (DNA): TGTGCCAGCAGCTCCGCAGGGGGGCAGGTCTATGGCTACACCTTC. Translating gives CASSSAGGQVYGYTF.